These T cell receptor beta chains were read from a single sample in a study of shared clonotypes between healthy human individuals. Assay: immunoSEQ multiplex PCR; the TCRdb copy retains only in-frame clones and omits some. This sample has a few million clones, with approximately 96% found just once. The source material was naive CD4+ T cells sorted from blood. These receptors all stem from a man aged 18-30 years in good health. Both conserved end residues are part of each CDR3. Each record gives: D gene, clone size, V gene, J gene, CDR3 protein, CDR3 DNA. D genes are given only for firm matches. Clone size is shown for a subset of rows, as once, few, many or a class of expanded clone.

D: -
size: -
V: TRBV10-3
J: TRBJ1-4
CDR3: CAISESGHNEKLFF
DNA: TGTGCCATCAGTGAGTCGGGCCACAATGAAAAACTGTTTTTT

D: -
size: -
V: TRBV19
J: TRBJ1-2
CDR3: CASTRGTDYGYTF
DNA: TGTGCCAGTACCCGCGGGACGGACTATGGCTACACCTTC

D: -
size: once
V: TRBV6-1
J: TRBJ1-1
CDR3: CASSVRVNTEAFF
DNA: TGTGCCAGCAGTGTACGGGTGAACACTGAAGCTTTCTTT

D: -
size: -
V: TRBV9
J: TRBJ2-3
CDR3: CASSPLTTPTDTQYF
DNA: TGTGCCAGCAGCCCCCTGACCACCCCTACAGATACGCAGTATTTT

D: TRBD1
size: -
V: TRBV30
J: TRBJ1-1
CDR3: CAWSVRPGQGSEAFF
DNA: TGTGCCTGGAGTGTACGCCCTGGACAGGGGTCTGAAGCTTTCTTT

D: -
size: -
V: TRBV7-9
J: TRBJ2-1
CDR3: CASSFNSKVYNEQFF
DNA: TGTGCCAGCAGCTTCAATAGCAAAGTCTACAATGAGCAGTTCTTC

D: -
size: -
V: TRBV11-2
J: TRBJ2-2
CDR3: CASSFTDGTGELFF
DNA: TGTGCCAGCAGCTTCACGGACGGCACCGGGGAGCTGTTTTTT

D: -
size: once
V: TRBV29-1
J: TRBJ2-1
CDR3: CSVSRGGNEQFF
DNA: TGCAGCGTCTCCCGTGGGGGCAATGAGCAGTTCTTC

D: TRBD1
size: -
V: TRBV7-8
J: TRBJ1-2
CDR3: CASSEGTGGGYGYTF
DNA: TGTGCCAGCAGCGAAGGCACAGGGGGCGGCTATGGCTACACCTTC

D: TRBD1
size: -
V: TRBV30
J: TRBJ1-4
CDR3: CALSRQGSTNEKLFF
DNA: TGTGCCTTAAGTCGACAGGGGTCAACTAATGAAAAACTGTTTTTT

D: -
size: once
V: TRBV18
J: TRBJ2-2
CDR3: CASSPPSGDTGELFF
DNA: TGTGCCAGCTCACCACCGTCAGGGGACACCGGGGAGCTGTTTTTT

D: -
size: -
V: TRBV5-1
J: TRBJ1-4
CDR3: CASSLGQGSEKLFF
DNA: TGCGCCAGCAGCTTGGGGCAGGGAAGTGAAAAACTGTTTTTT

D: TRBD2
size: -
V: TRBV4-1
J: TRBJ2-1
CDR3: CASSQDRRGGLRNEQFF
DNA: TGCGCCAGCAGCCAAGATCGACGGGGGGGCCTGCGGAATGAGCAGTTCTTC

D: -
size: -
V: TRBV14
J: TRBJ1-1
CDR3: CASSPYRPGLGTEAFF
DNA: TGTGCCAGCAGCCCCTACCGCCCGGGGCTGGGCACTGAAGCTTTCTTT

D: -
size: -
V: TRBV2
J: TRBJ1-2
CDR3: CASSLPGTSGYTF
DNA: TGTGCCAGCAGTCTACCGGGGACAAGTGGCTACACCTTC

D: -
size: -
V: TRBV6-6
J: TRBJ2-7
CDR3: CASSYSGRGSLYEQYF
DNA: TGTGCCAGCAGTTACTCGGGACGAGGTTCCCTCTACGAGCAGTACTTC

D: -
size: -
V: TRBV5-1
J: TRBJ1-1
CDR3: CASSPESSSTEAFF
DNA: TGCGCCAGCAGTCCAGAGAGTTCGAGCACTGAAGCTTTCTTT

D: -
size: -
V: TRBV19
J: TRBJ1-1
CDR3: CASSIAPGTEAFF
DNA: TGTGCCAGTAGTATCGCTCCTGGGACTGAAGCTTTCTTT

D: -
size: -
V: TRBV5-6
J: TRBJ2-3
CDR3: CASSATRGAGAQYF
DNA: TGTGCCAGCAGCGCTACGCGGGGAGCGGGCGCGCAGTATTTT

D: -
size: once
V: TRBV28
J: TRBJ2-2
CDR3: CASSSPRAAGTYNGELFF
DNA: TGTGCCAGCAGTTCCCCCCGGGCCGCCGGGACATATAACGGGGAGCTGTTTTTT

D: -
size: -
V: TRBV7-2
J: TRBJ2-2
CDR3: CASSLDRSRAGELFF
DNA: TGTGCCAGCAGCTTAGACAGGAGCCGAGCCGGGGAGCTGTTTTTT

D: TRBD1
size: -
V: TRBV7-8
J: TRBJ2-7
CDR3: CASSLTTGTYEQYF
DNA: TGTGCCAGCAGCTTGACGACAGGGACCTACGAGCAGTACTTC

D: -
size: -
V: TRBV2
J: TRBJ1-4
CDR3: CASISVRGLPNEKLFF
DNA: TGTGCCAGCATCTCCGTCAGGGGACTCCCTAATGAAAAACTGTTTTTT

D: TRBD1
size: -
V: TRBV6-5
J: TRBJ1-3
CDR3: CASSRDSKRNTIYF
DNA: TGTGCCAGCAGTCGGGACAGTAAGAGGAACACCATATATTTT

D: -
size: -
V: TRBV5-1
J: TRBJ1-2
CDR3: CASSFFNYGYTF
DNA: TGCGCCAGCAGCTTCTTCAACTATGGCTACACCTTC

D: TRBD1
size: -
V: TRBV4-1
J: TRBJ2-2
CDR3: CASSQDSNRGSTGELFF
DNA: TGCGCCAGCAGCCAAGATAGTAACAGGGGGAGTACCGGGGAGCTGTTTTTT

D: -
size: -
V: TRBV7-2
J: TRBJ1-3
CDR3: CASSFTGVSGNTIYF
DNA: TGTGCCAGCAGTTTCACGGGGGTCTCTGGAAACACCATATATTTT

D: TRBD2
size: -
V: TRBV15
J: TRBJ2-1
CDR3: CATSREGGGLAGSSYNEQFF
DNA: TGTGCCACCAGCAGAGAGGGTGGGGGACTAGCGGGTAGCTCCTACAATGAGCAGTTCTTC

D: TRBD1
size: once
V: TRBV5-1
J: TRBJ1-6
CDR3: CASSLVGQKNNSPLHF
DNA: TGCGCCAGCAGCTTGGTGGGACAGAAAAATAATTCACCCCTCCACTTT

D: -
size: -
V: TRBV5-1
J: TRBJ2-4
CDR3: CASSLDDGNIQYF
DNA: TGCGCCAGCAGCCTCGACGACGGAAACATTCAGTACTTC

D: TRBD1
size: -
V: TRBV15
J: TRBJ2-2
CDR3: CATSSRTGKNTGELFF
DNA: TGTGCCACCAGCAGCAGGACAGGGAAGAATACCGGGGAGCTGTTTTTT

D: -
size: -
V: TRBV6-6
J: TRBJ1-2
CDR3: CASRLAGSYGYTF
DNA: TGTGCCAGCAGGCTAGCGGGATCCTATGGCTACACCTTC

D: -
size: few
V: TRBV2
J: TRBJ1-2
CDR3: CASREVDYGYTF
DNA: TGTGCCAGCAGGGAAGTCGACTATGGCTACACCTTC

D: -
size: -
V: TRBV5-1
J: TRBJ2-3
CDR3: CASSSTRDTYTDTQYF
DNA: TGCGCCAGCAGCTCGACCCGGGACACATACACAGATACGCAGTATTTT

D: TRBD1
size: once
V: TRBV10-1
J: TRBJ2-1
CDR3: CASSLEYRGPYNEQFF
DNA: TGCGCCAGCAGTCTTGAATACAGGGGACCCTACAATGAGCAGTTCTTC

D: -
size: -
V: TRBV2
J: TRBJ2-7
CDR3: CASSDLGGFYEQYF
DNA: TGTGCCAGCAGTGATTTGGGGGGCTTCTACGAGCAGTACTTC

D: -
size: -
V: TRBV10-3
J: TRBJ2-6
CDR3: CAIGPPGANVLTF
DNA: TGTGCCATCGGGCCCCCTGGGGCCAACGTCCTGACTTTC

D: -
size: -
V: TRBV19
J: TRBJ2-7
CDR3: CASSMSLATDYEQYF
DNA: TGTGCCAGTAGTATGAGCCTAGCGACCGACTACGAGCAGTACTTC

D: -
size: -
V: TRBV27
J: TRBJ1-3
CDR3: CASRPQAHSGNTIYF
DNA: TGTGCCAGCAGGCCTCAGGCGCACTCTGGAAACACCATATATTTT

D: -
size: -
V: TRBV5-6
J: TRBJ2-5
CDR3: CASSPGPSPQETQYF
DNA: TGTGCCAGCAGCCCTGGCCCTAGCCCGCAAGAGACCCAGTACTTC

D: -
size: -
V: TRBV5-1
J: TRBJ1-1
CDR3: CASSPRDTNTEAFF
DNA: TGCGCCAGCAGCCCCCGGGACACGAACACTGAAGCTTTCTTT

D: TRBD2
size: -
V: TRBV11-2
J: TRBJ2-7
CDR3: CASSPSGGPYEQYF
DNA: TGTGCCAGCAGCCCGAGCGGGGGGCCCTACGAGCAGTACTTC

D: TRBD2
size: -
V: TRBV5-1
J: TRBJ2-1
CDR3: CASSLEASGSNNEQFF
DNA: TGCGCCAGCAGCTTGGAAGCTAGCGGTAGTAACAATGAGCAGTTCTTC

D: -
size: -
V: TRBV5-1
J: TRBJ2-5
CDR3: CASSLVGEETQYF
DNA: TGCGCCAGCAGCTTGGTAGGTGAGGAGACCCAGTACTTC

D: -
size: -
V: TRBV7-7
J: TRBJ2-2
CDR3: CASSFQPMAGELFF
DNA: TGTGCTAGCAGCTTCCAACCAATGGCCGGGGAGCTGTTTTTT

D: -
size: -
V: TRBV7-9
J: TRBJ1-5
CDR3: CASSDENQPQHF
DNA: TGTGCCAGCAGCGACGAAAATCAGCCCCAGCATTTT

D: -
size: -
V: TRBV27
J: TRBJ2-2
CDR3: CASSKAGPNTGELFF
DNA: TGTGCCAGCAGTAAGGCGGGACCAAACACCGGGGAGCTGTTTTTT

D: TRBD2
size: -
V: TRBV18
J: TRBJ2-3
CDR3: CASSRASLAGLDTQYF
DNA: TGTGCCAGCTCACGGGCTTCACTAGCGGGATTGGATACGCAGTATTTT